Below are 14 T cell receptor beta chains sequenced from a single sample in a study of T-cell memory formation after mild COVID-19. TCRdb processed the 5' RACE reads anew with MiXCR; each CDR3 protein has one entry. The data contain around 340,000 distinct CDR3 sequences, roughly 13% of them singletons. Sequencing used PBMCs or a T cell subset sorted from them (not recorded which). These receptors were taken from a young man who had mild COVID-19 (a few samples of this study predate the infection). Cell type and time point are not known.

The chain couples TRBV7-2 to TRBJ2-7; 8 bases match TRBD1. Germline loops: CDR1 SGHTA, CDR2 FQGNSA. The CDR3 spans 16 residues. V lost 0 bases, J lost 3 bases, and 7 bases stayed unmatched. CDR3 residues: CASSLAAGGPIYEQYF. CDR3 coding DNA: TGTGCCAGCAGCTTAGCAGCAGGGGGCCCGATCTACGAGCAGTACTTC.

This clonotype was seen repeatedly, ten times or more. V gene TRBV7-2 combines with J gene TRBJ2-7, with D unresolved. The V end lost 1 base, the J end lost 3 bases, and 4 bases lay between the germline ends. Germline CDR1 is SGHTA and CDR2 is FQGNSA. The CDR3 runs 12 residues. CDR3 amino acids: CASSLGDYEQYV. In DNA, the CDR3 is TGTGCCAGCAGCTTAGGGGACTACGAGCAGTACGTC.

The chain carries TRBV12-3 or TRBV12-4 and TRBJ2-2, with D perhaps given as TRBD1 or TRBD2 (5 bases each). CDR3 length: 16 amino acids. Trimming removed 2 bases at V and 5 bases at J, with 15 bases between. CDR3 in amino acids: CASSLSQGGGTGELFF. The DNA for the CDR3 is TGTGCCAGCAGTTTAAGCCAGGGCGGCGGGACCGGGGAGCTGTTTTTT.

Regarding this clonotype: It may be a read error: a sequence one base away is much more abundant. V is TRBV6-5 and J is TRBJ1-4; unclear D gene. Germline CDR1 reads MNHEY; CDR2 reads SVGAGI. V lost 2 bases, J lost 4 bases, and 11 bases lay in between. The length of the CDR3 is 15 residues. The CDR3 nucleotides read TGTGCCAGCAGTTACGACGACATGGGTAATGAAAAACTGTTTTTT. Residues: CASSYDDMGNEKLFF.

The table lists this clonotype with a few counts. The chain employs TRBV7-6 and TRBJ1-1; D remains ambiguous. The V gene lost 5 bases and the J gene lost 4 bases, with 20 bases spanning the gap. CDR1 SGHVS and CDR2 FNYEAQ come from the germline V gene. The CDR3 runs 16 residues. In DNA form, the CDR3 reads TGTGCCAGCAGCCCCGCCCGTACGGGCGGTGCCACTGAAGCTTTCTTT. Translating gives CASSPARTGGATEAFF.

This clonotype was seen only a few times. The chain couples TRBV19 to TRBJ1-4; no clear D. Deletions cut 5 bases from V and 13 bases from J, with 17 bases between. The CDR3 is 13 residues long. Looked up from germline, CDR1 is LNHDA and CDR2 is SQIVND (reference sequence). As DNA, the CDR3 is TGTGCCAGTAGTGCCGCGCTGATGCCTATACTGTTTTTT. It translates to CASSAALMPILFF.

This clonotype came up a few times. This chain's CDR3 is CASSQEGPIPNSPLHF. In DNA, the CDR3 is TGCGCCAGCAGCCAAGAAGGACCGATCCCCAATTCACCCCTCCACTTT. The chain is built from TRBV4-1 and TRBJ1-6; D unresolved. The V end lost 0 bases, the J end lost 7 bases, and 13 bases lay between the germline ends. The CDR3 extends over 16 amino acids. Germline V gene lookup returns CDR1 MGHRA and CDR2 YSYEKL.

This clonotype occurred a few times. The CDR3 DNA sequence: TGTGCCAGCTCACCTCTTAGCTATGACAGACGAATGAAGGTTCTCGGGGAGCTGTTTTTT. This codes for CASSPLSYDRRMKVLGELFF. The chain is built from TRBV18 and TRBJ2-2; perhaps TRBD1 as D (5 bases). Looked up from germline, CDR1 is KGHSH and CDR2 is LQKENI. The CDR3 contains 20 residues. Trimming left V 3 bases short and J 7 bases short, with 30 bases between.

In this sample, this clonotype turned up a few times. CDR3 region: CASSSTLQGAGEQFF. The CDR3 DNA is TGTGCCAGCAGCTCGACTTTACAGGGGGCAGGTGAGCAGTTCTTC. The rearrangement uses TRBV7-9 and TRBJ2-1, with TRBD1 matching over 9 bases. The CDR3 extends over 15 amino acids. V shed 4 bases, J shed 9 bases, and the junction held 10 bases outside the gene matches. Germline V CDR1 and CDR2: SEHNR, FQNEAQ (reference sequence).

The rearrangement uses TRBV7-9 and TRBJ2-1; D gene uncertain. This CDR3 spans 15 amino acids. Germline CDR1 and CDR2: SEHNR and FQNEAQ (reference sequence). V lost 3 bases, J lost 8 bases, and 17 bases lay in between. The CDR3 DNA is TGTGCCAGCAGCTTGAAGGGTACGGAAGGCTATGAGCAGTTCTTC. Protein product: CASSLKGTEGYEQFF.

The DNA of the CDR3 is TGTGCCAGCAGCTCACAGGAGGGTGGCTACACCTTC. Protein: CASSSQEGGYTF. The chain links TRBV7-2 to TRBJ1-2, with a tentative D call TRBD1 (5 bases). V lost 4 bases and J 7 bases, leaving 10 bases between the germline ends. Germline CDR1 and CDR2: SGHTA and FQGNSA. The CDR3 length is 12 residues.

The chain employs TRBV7-3 and TRBJ1-2; no definite D call. Between the trimmed V and J ends, which lost 4 bases and 0 bases, there was a span of 15 bases. Per germline, CDR1 SGHTA and CDR2 FQGTGA. The CDR3 contains 16 residues. The CDR3 spells CASSSVFVKANYGYTF. The DNA of the CDR3 is TGTGCCAGCAGCTCGGTATTCGTGAAGGCTAACTATGGCTACACCTTC.

This sequence joins TRBV6-2 or TRBV6-3 and TRBJ2-5; D tentatively fits TRBD1 or TRBD2 (5 bases each). Germline lookup yields CDR1 MNHEY and CDR2 SVGEGT. The CDR3 sequence is 15 residues long. With 1 base removed from V and 5 bases from J, the gap between germline ends came to 14 bases. CDR3 sequence: CASSYFGTSGETQYF. Here the CDR3 DNA reads TGTGCCAGCAGTTACTTCGGGACCTCCGGGGAGACCCAGTACTTC.

In its sample, this clonotype was seen a few times. V is TRBV9 and J is TRBJ2-4; 11 bases align to TRBD2. Germline V gene sequence: CDR1 SGDLS, CDR2 YYNGEE. The CDR3 length is 14 residues. The V segment lost 2 bases and the J segment 7 bases; nucleotides outside the gene matches: 2. CDR3 loop: CASSVGTSGNIQYF. CDR3 DNA: TGTGCCAGCAGCGTCGGGACTAGCGGTAACATTCAGTACTTC.